This T cell receptor beta chain came from a study of shared clonotypes between healthy human individuals. Study in general: CD4 naive and memory got three plates each, CD8 naive two, CD8 memory one.

Whole-study findings and limits: A handful of donors showed sharing of approximately 5% of naive CD4 clonotypes.

Of note for this clone: Its antigen is not identified.

Method: immunoSEQ multiplex PCR; TCRdb's copy keeps in-frame clones and lacks some. Found here are more than 600,000 clones, 92% of them singletons; the top ten hold 24%. V was pared by 1 base and J by 3 bases, with 9 bases of the junction left unmatched. This CDR3 comprises 16 residues. The germline V gene encodes CDR1 SGHDN and CDR2 FVKESK. Naivety among CD8 cells was defined by CD45RO negativity and positive CCR7 selection, thereby excluding terminally differentiated effector memory CD45RA+ cells. The chain is built from TRBV14 and TRBJ2-7; TRBD2 matches 7 bases. This clonotype was sampled from a man between 25 and 39 years old in good health. The sequencing sample was made of naive CD8+ T cells sorted from blood. CDR3 in DNA: TGTGCCAGCAGCCAAGCCCCTTGGGAGGGTGACTACGAGCAGTACTTC. Protein product: CASSQAPWEGDYEQYF.